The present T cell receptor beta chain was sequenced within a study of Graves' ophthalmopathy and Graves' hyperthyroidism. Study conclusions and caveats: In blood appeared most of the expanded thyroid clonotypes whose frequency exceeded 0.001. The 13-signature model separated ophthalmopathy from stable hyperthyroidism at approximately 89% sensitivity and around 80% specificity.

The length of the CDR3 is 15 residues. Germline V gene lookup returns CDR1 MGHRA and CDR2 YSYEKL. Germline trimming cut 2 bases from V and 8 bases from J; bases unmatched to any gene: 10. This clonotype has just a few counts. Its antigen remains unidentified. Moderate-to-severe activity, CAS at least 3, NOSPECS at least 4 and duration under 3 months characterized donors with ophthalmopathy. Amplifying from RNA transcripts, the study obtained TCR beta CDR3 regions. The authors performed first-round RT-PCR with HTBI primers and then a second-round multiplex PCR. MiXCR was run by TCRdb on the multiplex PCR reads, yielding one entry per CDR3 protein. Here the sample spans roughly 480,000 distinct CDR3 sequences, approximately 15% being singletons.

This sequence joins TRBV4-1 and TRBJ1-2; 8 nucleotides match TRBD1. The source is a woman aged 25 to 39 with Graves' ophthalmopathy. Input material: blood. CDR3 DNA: TGCGCCAGCAGCCAATCGGACAGGGCCTCGAGGGGCTACACCTTC. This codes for CASSQSDRASRGYTF.